The 3 T cell receptor delta chains listed next were all sequenced from one sample in a study of Vδ1+ human thymocytes. Study conclusions and caveats: Highly polyclonal TRG and TRD repertoires with Gaussian CDR3 length distributions appeared in thymus.

Which antigens these TCRs recognize remains unknown. Sequences come from RNA converted to cDNA by reverse transcription. Multiplex PCR used pooled V-gene forward primers and a constant-region reverse primer to amplify CDR3s. TCRdb applied CATT to the multiplex PCR reads for clone calling. The sample has over 45,000 delta-chain clones, around 15% seen once. The sequenced sample consisted of Vdelta1+ gamma-delta thymocytes from the thymus. Subset here: FACS-sorted CD3+ TCRalphabeta- TCRVdelta1+ TCRVdelta2- thymocytes. These receptors were collected from a girl under three years old who had congenital heart surgery.

This clone has a handful of counts. The chain carries TRDV1 and TRDJ1; D might be TRDD3 (6 bases). The CDR3 has 16 residues. Germline V gives CDR1 TSWWSYY, CDR2 QGS. V was pared by 7 bases and J by 1 base, with 19 bases between. The CDR3 nucleotides read TGTGCTCTTGCTTTGCGGGGATTTGGAGGCACCGATAAACTCATCTTT. It specifies CALALRGFGGTDKLIF.

This chain uses TRDV1 with TRDJ1, with 8 nucleotides matching TRDD3. The CDR3 spans 24 residues. V dropped 6 bases and J dropped 0; count of bases not matched to a gene: 33. The germline gives CDR1 TSWWSYY, CDR2 QGS. In DNA, the CDR3 is TGTGCTCTTGGACCCCCTTTGGATGCTACCTCTTTACTGGGGGTCACTACGTACACCGATAAACTCATCTTT. This encodes CALGPPLDATSLLGVTTYTDKLIF.

This chain connects TRDV1 to TRDJ1; weak D call: TRDD3 (6 bases). Germline CDR1 reads TSWWSYY; CDR2 reads QGS. The CDR3 spans 19 residues. V was shortened by 3 bases and J by 0 bases, with 23 bases between the two germline ends. CDR3 sequence reads: CALGDTPPTEMGDTDKLIF. CDR3 sequence (DNA): TGTGCTCTTGGGGATACCCCCCCTACGGAGATGGGGGACACCGATAAACTCATCTTT.